What follows are 10 T cell receptor beta chains derived from one specimen sequenced in a study of T cells in Graves' hyperthyroidism and ophthalmopathy. Authors of the study amplified TCR beta CDR3 regions from RNA transcripts. The TCR CDR3 first-round RT-PCR relied on the HTBI primer set. One entry per CDR3 protein, called by TCRdb with MiXCR from the multiplex PCR reads. The sample has about 50,000 distinct CDR3 sequences, around 48% seen once. The specimen was blood. These receptors were collected from a woman aged 25-40 years with Graves' ophthalmopathy.

This clonotype was seen many times. CDR3 bases: TGTGCCAGCAGCCGGGACCTCTACACAGATACGCAGTATTTT. Protein: CASSRDLYTDTQYF. J is TRBJ2-3 and V is TRBV14; perhaps D is TRBD1 or TRBD2 (5 bases each). V dropped 4 bases and J dropped 2 bases, with 10 bases sitting between them. This CDR3 contains 14 residues. Germline-derived CDR1 and CDR2 are SGHDN and FVKESK.

This clonotype came up many times. The chain links TRBV14 to TRBJ2-5; D is unclear. Trimming stripped 1 base from V and 5 bases from J, with 8 bases between. This CDR3 spans 13 amino acids. Germline V gives CDR1 SGHDN, CDR2 FVKESK. CDR3 nucleotides: TGTGCCAGCAGCCAAGGTGAAGGCGAGACCCAGTACTTC. This codes for CASSQGEGETQYF.

The V and J genes are TRBV7-3 and TRBJ1-5; 11 nucleotides align to TRBD1. The CDR3 length is 15 residues. The germline V gene encodes CDR1 SGHTA and CDR2 FQGTGA. J was trimmed by 4 bases and V by 4 bases; bases with no gene match: 3. The CDR3 protein is CASSSGTGGNQPQHF. The CDR3 region has the DNA TGTGCCAGCAGCTCCGGGACAGGGGGGAATCAGCCCCAGCATTTT.

The rearrangement joins TRBV2 to TRBJ1-1, with D possibly being TRBD1 (6 bases). The V gene's germline CDR1 is SNHLY and CDR2 FYNNEI. The germline V and J ends were trimmed by 1 base and 1 base, with 13 bases remaining between them. The CDR3 spans 16 residues. CDR3 residues: CASSEGGGGANTEAFF. The DNA for the CDR3 is TGTGCCAGCAGTGAAGGGGGAGGGGGGGCGAACACTGAAGCTTTCTTT.

This clonotype was found many times. The J gene is TRBJ1-4, the V gene TRBV5-4; TRBD1 matches at 8 bases. The germline gives CDR1 SGHNT, CDR2 YYREEE (reference sequence). There are 15 residues in the CDR3. V lost 4 bases and J lost 8; bases outside the gene matches: 10. The CDR3 sequence: CASSHRTGQSEKLFF. The DNA of the CDR3 is TGTGCCAGCAGCCACCGGACAGGGCAGAGCGAAAAACTGTTTTTT.

This clonotype was observed many times. The V call is TRBV6-9, the J call TRBJ1-1; 10 bases map to TRBD1. The CDR3 sequence is 14 residues long. V lost 6 bases to trimming and J lost 4 bases; unmatched junction nucleotides: 5. CDR1 and CDR2 (germline): MNHGY, SVAAGI. As DNA, the CDR3 is TGTGCCAGCAGGCGTCGGGACAGGGGCACTGAAGCTTTCTTT. This translates into CASRRRDRGTEAFF.

Comment on this clonotype: Likely a read error: the CDR3 ends without its conserved phenylalanine or tryptophan. The chain has TRBV2 and TRBJ2-5; TRBD2 might be the D (6 bases). The CDR3 is made up of 16 amino acids. The V gene's germline CDR1 is SNHLY and CDR2 FYNNEI. V shed 4 bases and J shed 9 bases, with 24 bases lying between them. The CDR3 is CASSVSHGTSTGAQYC. In DNA form, the CDR3 reads TGTGCCAGCAGTGTATCTCACGGGACTTCGACGGGGGCCCAGTACTGC.

Concerning this clonotype: An end of the junction differs from the germline gene, which may be a read error. The chain uses TRBV10-3 and TRBJ1-4, with a weak D call TRBD1 (6 bases). The CDR3 has 16 residues. Looked up from germline, CDR1 is ENHRY and CDR2 is SYGVKD. As DNA, the CDR3 is TGTGCCAGCAGTGGATACAGGGATTGGGCTAATGAAAAACTGTTTTTT. This encodes CASSGYRDWANEKLFF.

The chain couples TRBV29-1 to TRBJ2-1; 8 bases map to TRBD2. Germline CDR1 is SQVTM and CDR2 is ANQGSEA. The CDR3 runs to 14 residues. V shed 4 bases, J shed 12 bases, and the junction held 14 bases outside the gene matches. CDR3 sequence reads: CSVVKRELADVQFF. The CDR3 nucleotides are TGCAGCGTTGTAAAGCGGGAGTTGGCCGACGTGCAGTTCTTC.

This clonotype was picked up many times. The V gene is TRBV5-1, the J gene TRBJ2-2; D is ambiguous. Germline V gives CDR1 SGHRS, CDR2 YFSETQ. V lost 5 bases to trimming and J lost 3 bases, with 5 bases between them. This CDR3 is 12 amino acids long. The CDR3 region has the DNA TGCGCCAGCAGAAAGGACACCGGGGAGCTGTTTTTT. Its protein is CASRKDTGELFF.